A selection of T cell receptor beta chains follows, all from one sample in a study of blood T cell repertoires in COVID-19. Repertoires were generated with immunoSEQ multiplex PCR, while TCRdb's copy carries only in-frame clones and drops some. The sample includes 140,000 or so clones, roughly 89% of them seen just once. Sample: peripheral blood. The receptor set was obtained from a woman between 45 and 65 years old with active or convalescent COVID-19. Each CDR3 is given with its conserved first and last residue. Each record gives: clone size, CDR3 length, J gene, V gene, D gene, CDR3 DNA, CDR3 protein. D genes are given only for firm matches. Clone size is stated in some rows and not others, as once, few, many or a class when expanded.

clone_size: -
cdr3_length: 14
j_call: TRBJ2-7
v_call: TRBV10-3
d_call: TRBD1
cdr3_nt: TGTGCCGCAGCCTACCGGGACAGGGGCCACGAGCAGTACTTC
cdr3_aa: CAAAYRDRGHEQYF

clone_size: -
cdr3_length: 12
j_call: TRBJ2-5
v_call: TRBV11-2
d_call: TRBD1
cdr3_nt: TGTGCCAGCAGTGGACAGGAACGGACCCAGTACTTC
cdr3_aa: CASSGQERTQYF

clone_size: -
cdr3_length: 15
j_call: TRBJ1-2
v_call: TRBV2
d_call: -
cdr3_nt: TGTGCCAGCAGTCTTAATTCCGGGTCCCTCTATGGCTACACCTTC
cdr3_aa: CASSLNSGSLYGYTF

clone_size: once
cdr3_length: 18
j_call: TRBJ2-3
v_call: TRBV21-1
d_call: -
cdr3_nt: TGTGCCAGCAGCAAACGTCTCCTTCGGGGGGCACGCACAGATACGCAGTATTTT
cdr3_aa: CASSKRLLRGARTDTQYF

clone_size: -
cdr3_length: 17
j_call: TRBJ2-1
v_call: TRBV20-1
d_call: TRBD2
cdr3_nt: TGCAGTGCTAGTAGGGGTTATAGCGGGGGCTCCTACAATGAGCAGTTCTTC
cdr3_aa: CSASRGYSGGSYNEQFF

clone_size: -
cdr3_length: 16
j_call: TRBJ1-6
v_call: TRBV4-3
d_call: TRBD1
cdr3_nt: TGCGCCAGCAGCCAATTCGGGACAGGGAATAATTCACCCCTCCACTTT
cdr3_aa: CASSQFGTGNNSPLHF

clone_size: -
cdr3_length: 16
j_call: TRBJ1-1
v_call: TRBV7-7
d_call: -
cdr3_nt: TGTGCTAGCAGCAAAGGCAGGGCCGACTCGAACACTGAAGCTTTCTTT
cdr3_aa: CASSKGRADSNTEAFF

clone_size: -
cdr3_length: 14
j_call: TRBJ2-3
v_call: TRBV2
d_call: TRBD2
cdr3_nt: TGTGCCAGCAGCTGGACTAGCGGCACAGATACGCAGTATTTT
cdr3_aa: CASSWTSGTDTQYF

clone_size: -
cdr3_length: 17
j_call: TRBJ2-3
v_call: TRBV5-4
d_call: TRBD1
cdr3_nt: TGTGCCAGCAGCTTAGGGGGCGGGCGAGGGGGCACAGATACGCAGTATTTT
cdr3_aa: CASSLGGGRGGTDTQYF

clone_size: -
cdr3_length: 15
j_call: TRBJ1-6
v_call: TRBV27
d_call: TRBD1
cdr3_nt: TGTGCCAGCAGTTTAACAGGACAGGGTAATTCACCCCTCCACTTT
cdr3_aa: CASSLTGQGNSPLHF

clone_size: -
cdr3_length: 19
j_call: TRBJ2-7
v_call: TRBV18
d_call: TRBD1
cdr3_nt: TGTGCCAGCTCACCACCGAGGCGACAGGGGGCTTTGAGCTCCTACGAGCAGTACTTC
cdr3_aa: CASSPPRRQGALSSYEQYF

clone_size: -
cdr3_length: 20
j_call: TRBJ1-5
v_call: TRBV30
d_call: TRBD1
cdr3_nt: TGTGCCTGGAGTGTACGTGGGGTGCTGGACAGGGACGCTGGCAATCAGCCCCAGCATTTT
cdr3_aa: CAWSVRGVLDRDAGNQPQHF

clone_size: -
cdr3_length: 16
j_call: TRBJ2-1
v_call: TRBV11-2
d_call: TRBD2
cdr3_nt: TGTGCCAGCAGCTTAATCTTCCGGGGGGTCTACAATGAGCAGTTCTTC
cdr3_aa: CASSLIFRGVYNEQFF

clone_size: -
cdr3_length: 13
j_call: TRBJ2-7
v_call: TRBV29-1
d_call: TRBD1
cdr3_nt: TGCAGCGTAGACAGGGGGCCAGCGGAAGAGCAGTACTTC
cdr3_aa: CSVDRGPAEEQYF

clone_size: -
cdr3_length: 16
j_call: TRBJ2-2
v_call: TRBV4-1
d_call: -
cdr3_nt: TGCGCCAGCAGCCATTCCGGGACTTCGAACACCGGGGAGCTGTTTTTT
cdr3_aa: CASSHSGTSNTGELFF

clone_size: -
cdr3_length: 14
j_call: TRBJ1-2
v_call: TRBV6-6
d_call: -
cdr3_nt: TGTGCCAGCAGTGGGTTAGGGGAAAACTATGGCTACACCTTC
cdr3_aa: CASSGLGENYGYTF

clone_size: -
cdr3_length: 13
j_call: TRBJ2-1
v_call: TRBV2
d_call: TRBD2
cdr3_nt: TGTGCCAGCAGTGAGACTAGCGGGAATGAGCAGTTCTTC
cdr3_aa: CASSETSGNEQFF

clone_size: -
cdr3_length: 14
j_call: TRBJ2-2
v_call: TRBV11-3
d_call: -
cdr3_nt: TGTGCCAGCAGCTTAGCACTAGAGAACGGGGAGCTGTTTTTT
cdr3_aa: CASSLALENGELFF

clone_size: -
cdr3_length: 15
j_call: TRBJ1-5
v_call: TRBV28
d_call: -
cdr3_nt: TGTGCCAGCAGTTACCCCGGCGGTGGCAATCAGCCCCAGCATTTT
cdr3_aa: CASSYPGGGNQPQHF

clone_size: -
cdr3_length: 15
j_call: TRBJ2-7
v_call: TRBV5-1
d_call: TRBD1
cdr3_nt: TGCGCCAGCAGAAGGGACAGTACCTCCTCCTACGAGCAGTACTTC
cdr3_aa: CASRRDSTSSYEQYF

clone_size: few
cdr3_length: 17
j_call: TRBJ1-4
v_call: TRBV19
d_call: -
cdr3_nt: TGTGCCAGTAGTTCTAAAGGGGTCCTTGAGGTTGGAGAAAAACTGTTTTTT
cdr3_aa: CASSSKGVLEVGEKLFF

clone_size: -
cdr3_length: 16
j_call: TRBJ2-3
v_call: TRBV7-3
d_call: TRBD2
cdr3_nt: TGTGCCAGCAGCTTATTGGCAGCGGGAGGCACAGATACGCAGTATTTT
cdr3_aa: CASSLLAAGGTDTQYF

clone_size: -
cdr3_length: 13
j_call: TRBJ1-2
v_call: TRBV7-9
d_call: -
cdr3_nt: TGTGCCAGCAGCTTAGGGGCAGCCTATGGCTACACCTTC
cdr3_aa: CASSLGAAYGYTF

clone_size: -
cdr3_length: 16
j_call: TRBJ1-4
v_call: TRBV7-9
d_call: -
cdr3_nt: TGTGCCAGCAGCCCGAGAGGGGGGGCGTCTAATGAAAAACTGTTTTTT
cdr3_aa: CASSPRGGASNEKLFF

clone_size: -
cdr3_length: 16
j_call: TRBJ1-5
v_call: TRBV7-2
d_call: TRBD1
cdr3_nt: TGTGCCAGCAGCTCGCCCCCGGGACAGGGTGATCAGCCCCAGCATTTT
cdr3_aa: CASSSPPGQGDQPQHF

clone_size: -
cdr3_length: 16
j_call: TRBJ1-1
v_call: TRBV18
d_call: TRBD1
cdr3_nt: TGTGCCAGCTCACCTTCGAATTACCGACAGGGGGCGGAAGCTTTCTTT
cdr3_aa: CASSPSNYRQGAEAFF

clone_size: -
cdr3_length: 16
j_call: TRBJ2-7
v_call: TRBV7-9
d_call: -
cdr3_nt: TGTGCCAGCAGCTTGCGTCCGGATGAGGCCCGCTACGAGCAGTACTTC
cdr3_aa: CASSLRPDEARYEQYF

clone_size: once
cdr3_length: 12
j_call: TRBJ1-2
v_call: TRBV6-4
d_call: TRBD1
cdr3_nt: TGTGCCAGCAGAGGGGGCGACTATGGCTACACCTTC
cdr3_aa: CASRGGDYGYTF

clone_size: -
cdr3_length: 16
j_call: TRBJ2-7
v_call: TRBV19
d_call: -
cdr3_nt: TGTGCCAGTAGTATGGGGTGGGGCACGAGCTCCTACGAGCAGTACTTC
cdr3_aa: CASSMGWGTSSYEQYF

clone_size: -
cdr3_length: 13
j_call: TRBJ1-3
v_call: TRBV6-5
d_call: -
cdr3_nt: TGTGCCAGCATCGATTCTTCCAGGGATACCATATATTTT
cdr3_aa: CASIDSSRDTIYF

clone_size: once
cdr3_length: 14
j_call: TRBJ2-1
v_call: TRBV3-1/TRBV3-2
d_call: TRBD2
cdr3_nt: TGTGCCAGCAGCCAAGAGGGACTAGCAGATGAGCAGTTCTTC
cdr3_aa: CASSQEGLADEQFF

clone_size: -
cdr3_length: 15
j_call: TRBJ2-7
v_call: TRBV7-2
d_call: TRBD2
cdr3_nt: TGTGCCAGCAGCTCCTCTAGCGGGGGGACAGGCGAGCAGTACTTC
cdr3_aa: CASSSSSGGTGEQYF

clone_size: -
cdr3_length: 16
j_call: TRBJ1-1
v_call: TRBV6-2/TRBV6-3
d_call: TRBD1
cdr3_nt: TGTGCCAGCAGTCCGACAGGGAGGTTGGAGAACACTGAAGCTTTCTTT
cdr3_aa: CASSPTGRLENTEAFF

clone_size: -
cdr3_length: 14
j_call: TRBJ2-3
v_call: TRBV28
d_call: -
cdr3_nt: TGTGCCAGCAGCCCAGGGACTCGCGCAGATACGCAGTATTTT
cdr3_aa: CASSPGTRADTQYF

clone_size: -
cdr3_length: 16
j_call: TRBJ1-1
v_call: TRBV5-4
d_call: -
cdr3_nt: TGTGCCAGCAGCTTGGACCCCACAGGGCCGAACACTGAAGCTTTCTTT
cdr3_aa: CASSLDPTGPNTEAFF

clone_size: -
cdr3_length: 14
j_call: TRBJ1-1
v_call: TRBV6-5
d_call: TRBD1
cdr3_nt: TGTGCCAGCAGGGGAGACAGGGGGCCCACTGAAGCTTTCTTT
cdr3_aa: CASRGDRGPTEAFF

clone_size: -
cdr3_length: 17
j_call: TRBJ2-7
v_call: TRBV27
d_call: TRBD2
cdr3_nt: TGTGCCAGCAGTTTATCTTCGGGAGGGCCGCAAATCTACGAGCAGTACTTC
cdr3_aa: CASSLSSGGPQIYEQYF

clone_size: -
cdr3_length: 15
j_call: TRBJ1-6
v_call: TRBV4-1
d_call: TRBD1
cdr3_nt: TGCGCCAGCAGCCTACAGGGGTCAGGGAATTCACCCCTCCACTTT
cdr3_aa: CASSLQGSGNSPLHF

clone_size: -
cdr3_length: 17
j_call: TRBJ1-3
v_call: TRBV2
d_call: -
cdr3_nt: TGTGCCAGCAAAGGGCTTGGGGACTCATACTCTGGAAACACCATATATTTT
cdr3_aa: CASKGLGDSYSGNTIYF

clone_size: -
cdr3_length: 14
j_call: TRBJ1-2
v_call: TRBV6-6
d_call: -
cdr3_nt: TGTGCCAGCAGTTACTCGGACAGAAACTATGGCTACACCTTC
cdr3_aa: CASSYSDRNYGYTF

clone_size: once
cdr3_length: 14
j_call: TRBJ2-1
v_call: TRBV28
d_call: -
cdr3_nt: TGTGCCAGCAGTTTAATCGGGTCTGGTAATGAGCAGTTCTTC
cdr3_aa: CASSLIGSGNEQFF

clone_size: -
cdr3_length: 14
j_call: TRBJ1-1
v_call: TRBV13
d_call: -
cdr3_nt: TGTGCCAGCAGCTTAGGACGGGTGAACACTGAAGCTTTCTTT
cdr3_aa: CASSLGRVNTEAFF

clone_size: -
cdr3_length: 12
j_call: TRBJ2-3
v_call: TRBV7-2
d_call: -
cdr3_nt: TGTGCCAGCAGCCCCGGTTCGAACACGCAGTATTTT
cdr3_aa: CASSPGSNTQYF

clone_size: -
cdr3_length: 14
j_call: TRBJ1-5
v_call: TRBV6-5
d_call: TRBD1
cdr3_nt: TGTGCCAGCAGCCCCGGGACAGGGAATCAGCCCCAGCATTTT
cdr3_aa: CASSPGTGNQPQHF

clone_size: few
cdr3_length: 12
j_call: TRBJ2-6
v_call: TRBV29-1
d_call: -
cdr3_nt: TGCAGCGTTGAAGCGGACTTCACCGTCCTGACTTTC
cdr3_aa: CSVEADFTVLTF

clone_size: -
cdr3_length: 17
j_call: TRBJ2-1
v_call: TRBV5-4
d_call: TRBD2
cdr3_nt: TGTGCCAGCAGCCCCCCGGTAGCGGGACCTCCAGGGTATGAGCAGTTCTTC
cdr3_aa: CASSPPVAGPPGYEQFF

clone_size: -
cdr3_length: 17
j_call: TRBJ1-1
v_call: TRBV28
d_call: TRBD1
cdr3_nt: TGTGCCAGCATCGGACTTAGAGACAGGGTGGGAGACACTGAAGCTTTCTTT
cdr3_aa: CASIGLRDRVGDTEAFF

clone_size: -
cdr3_length: 15
j_call: TRBJ1-3
v_call: TRBV7-2
d_call: -
cdr3_nt: TGTGCCAGCAGCTTAAGAGGACAGAAAGGAAACACCATATATTTT
cdr3_aa: CASSLRGQKGNTIYF

clone_size: -
cdr3_length: 16
j_call: TRBJ1-3
v_call: TRBV3-1/TRBV3-2
d_call: -
cdr3_nt: TGTGCCAGCAGCGTAAGGGTTACAGGTTCAGGAAACACCATATATTTT
cdr3_aa: CASSVRVTGSGNTIYF

clone_size: -
cdr3_length: 18
j_call: TRBJ2-6
v_call: TRBV7-2
d_call: -
cdr3_nt: TGTGCCAGCAGCTTAAGGGCGGGCAAGAACTCTGGGGCCAACGTCCTGACTTTC
cdr3_aa: CASSLRAGKNSGANVLTF

clone_size: -
cdr3_length: 17
j_call: TRBJ1-4
v_call: TRBV7-7
d_call: -
cdr3_nt: TGTGCTAGCAGCCAAACCCTCGACAGGAGCAGAGGGGAAAAACTGTTTTTT
cdr3_aa: CASSQTLDRSRGEKLFF

clone_size: -
cdr3_length: 15
j_call: TRBJ1-6
v_call: TRBV5-1
d_call: -
cdr3_nt: TGCGCCAGCAGCTTGAGAGGAACAGGGCTTCATATCCTCCACTTT
cdr3_aa: CASSLRGTGLHILHF

clone_size: few
cdr3_length: 14
j_call: TRBJ1-4
v_call: TRBV5-6
d_call: -
cdr3_nt: TGTGCCAGCACAACGGGGGCAACTAATGAAAAACTGTTTTTT
cdr3_aa: CASTTGATNEKLFF

clone_size: -
cdr3_length: 15
j_call: TRBJ1-4
v_call: TRBV5-1
d_call: TRBD1
cdr3_nt: TGCGCCAGCGCGACAGGGGGGGCGACTAATGAAAAACTGTTTTTT
cdr3_aa: CASATGGATNEKLFF

clone_size: -
cdr3_length: 15
j_call: TRBJ2-7
v_call: TRBV30
d_call: TRBD1
cdr3_nt: TGTGCCTGGAGTCCCTCCGGGACAGGGTTTTACGAGCAGTACTTC
cdr3_aa: CAWSPSGTGFYEQYF

clone_size: -
cdr3_length: 17
j_call: TRBJ2-7
v_call: TRBV4-3
d_call: TRBD2
cdr3_nt: TGCGCCAGCAGCCAGGAGGGACTAGCGGGAAGCTCCTACGAGCAGTACTTC
cdr3_aa: CASSQEGLAGSSYEQYF

clone_size: -
cdr3_length: 16
j_call: TRBJ2-3
v_call: TRBV5-4
d_call: -
cdr3_nt: TGTGCCAGCAGCTTGACAAATTACCCCAGCACAGATACGCAGTATTTT
cdr3_aa: CASSLTNYPSTDTQYF

clone_size: -
cdr3_length: 14
j_call: TRBJ1-1
v_call: TRBV30
d_call: TRBD1
cdr3_nt: TGTGCCTGGAGTCGGACAGGCATGAACACTGAAGCTTTCTTT
cdr3_aa: CAWSRTGMNTEAFF

clone_size: -
cdr3_length: 16
j_call: TRBJ2-1
v_call: TRBV4-2
d_call: TRBD2
cdr3_nt: TGTGCCAGCAGCCAAGATCGAGCGGGAAGCTACAATGAGCAGTTCTTC
cdr3_aa: CASSQDRAGSYNEQFF